This T cell receptor beta chain was sequenced for a study of T cells in Graves' hyperthyroidism and ophthalmopathy. This clonotype was found once. Its target is not known. RNA transcripts served as the template for amplifying TCR beta CDR3 regions. HTBI primers were employed in a first-round RT-PCR of the TCR CDR3. TCRdb called the multiplex PCR reads again in MiXCR, with one record for every CDR3 protein. This table has approximately 400,000 distinct CDR3 sequences, roughly 14% appearing once. Findings and caveats of the study: Ophthalmopathy was identified by the model a median 6.5 months ahead of onset.

The germline gives CDR1 KGHDR, CDR2 SFDVKD. This CDR3 is built from 14 residues. With 2 bases clipped from V and 7 bases from J, the junction kept 3 bases outside the gene matches. Sequencing was carried out using blood. This sequence was found in a man aged 25 to 45 with Graves' hyperthyroidism that later progressed to Graves' ophthalmopathy. The chain carries TRBV24-1 and TRBJ1-4; TRBD1 agrees at 7 bases. The CDR3 spells CATSDSDRAEKLFF. The CDR3 nucleotides are TGTGCCACCAGTGATTCCGACAGGGCTGAAAAACTGTTTTTT.